What follows are 22 T cell receptor beta chains derived from one specimen sequenced in a study of blood T cell repertoires in COVID-19. TCRdb keeps only in-frame clones here, not all; method: immunoSEQ multiplex PCR. The table includes roughly 220,000 clones, roughly 80% detected once. Sequenced: peripheral blood. The receptors here all came from a young man with active or convalescent COVID-19.

The chain combines TRBV7-2 with TRBJ2-5, with 11 bases lining up with TRBD2. The CDR3 length is 17 residues. CDR1 is SGHTA, CDR2 FQGNSA, per germline. V dropped 5 bases and J dropped 4; count of bases not matched to a gene: 12. CDR3 bases: TGTGCCAGCAGCCGTGAATTTAGCGGGGGGGCCGGAGAGACCCAGTACTTC. Its protein product is CASSREFSGGAGETQYF.

The chain recombines TRBV3-1 (or the pseudogene TRBV3-2) with TRBJ1-4; 7 nucleotides align to TRBD1. Germline CDR1 reads LGHDT; CDR2 reads YNNKEL (reference sequence). The CDR3 consists of 14 residues. J was trimmed by 5 bases and V by 6 bases; bases with no gene match: 6. CDR3 DNA sequence: TGTGCCAGCAGTCCGGGACAGAAGAATGAAAAACTGTTTTTT. Its protein product is CASSPGQKNEKLFF.

This rearrangement joins TRBV6-6 to TRBJ2-7, with TRBD2 matching 9 bases. The CDR3 is 14 residues long. CDR1 is MNHNY and CDR2 is SVGAGI in the germline V gene (reference sequence). With 6 bases clipped from V and 4 bases from J, the junction kept 7 bases outside the gene matches. The DNA for the CDR3 is TGTGCCAGCAGGCTAGCGGGGCCCGATTACGAGCAGTACTTC. Translated, it gives CASRLAGPDYEQYF.

The genes are TRBV5-1 and TRBJ2-7; TRBD1 matches 11 bases. The CDR3 covers 15 residues. The germline V gene encodes CDR1 SGHRS and CDR2 YFSETQ. After removal of 3 bases from V and 2 bases from J, the junction contained 4 bases not matched to a gene. The CDR3 coding sequence is TGCGCCAGCAGCTGGACAGGGGGCTCAACCTACGAGCAGTACTTC. Translation gives CASSWTGGSTYEQYF.

The genes are TRBV6-5 and TRBJ1-5; perhaps TRBD1 as D (5 bases). Germline-derived CDR1 and CDR2 are MNHEY and SVGAGI. This CDR3 has 13 residues. Trimming removed 6 bases from V and 0 bases from J, with 6 bases in between. In DNA, the CDR3 is TGTGCCAGCAGCAGGGATAGCAATCAGCCCCAGCATTTT. As protein: CASSRDSNQPQHF.

The rearrangement joins TRBV7-3 to TRBJ2-7; 10 bases fit TRBD1. The CDR3 has 15 amino acids. CDR1 and CDR2 from the germline V gene are SGHTA and FQGTGA. J lost 4 bases, V lost 4 bases, and 7 bases had no gene match. This CDR3 reads CASSSGTGASYEQYF. The CDR3 nucleotides are TGTGCCAGCAGCTCCGGGACAGGGGCGTCTTACGAGCAGTACTTC.

The gene calls are TRBV18 and TRBJ2-7, with TRBD2 matching 9 bases. Germline trimming cut 1 base from V and 0 bases from J; bases unmatched to any gene: 4. This CDR3 spans 16 amino acids. In germline, CDR1 is KGHSH, CDR2 LQKENI. This CDR3 is CASSPLIAGDSYEQYF. In DNA form, the CDR3 reads TGTGCCAGCTCACCACTTATAGCGGGAGACTCCTACGAGCAGTACTTC.

This sequence joins TRBV28 and TRBJ1-1; no clear D. Between the trimmed V and J ends, which lost 3 bases and 4 bases, there was a span of 15 bases. Germline CDR1 MDHEN, CDR2 SYDVKM. This CDR3 spans 15 amino acids. CDR3 amino acids: CASSFRRGLSTEAFF. CDR3 bases: TGTGCCAGCAGTTTTCGGCGGGGATTATCCACTGAAGCTTTCTTT.

The chain combines TRBV13 with TRBJ2-3; 8 bases are shared with TRBD2. The trim removed 1 base at V and 0 bases at J, leaving 3 bases unmatched. The CDR3 spans 16 residues. The V gene's germline CDR1 is PRHDT and CDR2 FYEKMQ (reference sequence). The CDR3 reads CASSLVASGSTDTQYF. CDR3 DNA sequence: TGTGCCAGCAGCTTAGTGGCTAGCGGGAGCACAGATACGCAGTATTTT.

The chain recombines TRBV19 with TRBJ1-6, with 9 nucleotides matching TRBD1. V was pared by 6 bases and J by 10 bases, with 10 bases of the junction left unmatched. Per germline, CDR1 LNHDA and CDR2 SQIVND (reference sequence). This CDR3 is built from 15 residues. The CDR3 loop reads CASSPGTGTRSPLHF. Here the CDR3 DNA reads TGTGCCAGTAGCCCCGGGACAGGGACAAGGTCACCCCTCCACTTT.

The chain links TRBV28 to TRBJ2-2; tentatively, D is TRBD1 (5 bases). V was clipped by 4 bases and J by 4 bases, with 16 bases between them. The CDR3 covers 16 residues. The germline V gene has CDR1 MDHEN and CDR2 SYDVKM. CDR3 nucleotide sequence: TGTGCCAGCAGTTCTGGACAAACGTCTGTCACCGGGGAGCTGTTTTTT. Translated, it gives CASSSGQTSVTGELFF.

This clone appeared once. The V and J genes are TRBV2 and TRBJ2-5; no clear D. The CDR3 is 13 amino acids. Germline CDR1 is SNHLY and CDR2 is FYNNEI. Trimming cost V 3 bases and J 2 bases, with 7 bases left between them. The CDR3 sequence: CASSEQVQETQYF. The CDR3 DNA reads as TGTGCCAGCAGTGAGCAGGTTCAAGAGACCCAGTACTTC.

The rearrangement joins TRBV2 to TRBJ2-7, with TRBD2 as a possible D gene (6 bases). Per germline, CDR1 SNHLY and CDR2 FYNNEI. This CDR3 spans 14 amino acids. V lost 3 bases and J lost 4, with 13 bases in between. This chain's CDR3 is CASSEGLLFYEQYF. The DNA for the CDR3 is TGTGCCAGCAGTGAGGGACTCCTGTTTTACGAGCAGTACTTC.

The rearrangement joins TRBV12-3 or TRBV12-4 to TRBJ1-1; maybe TRBD1 (5 bases). The CDR3 has 13 residues. V was clipped by 8 bases and J by 5 bases, with 15 bases between them. CDR3 amino acids: CASSQRGWTEAFF. As DNA, the CDR3 is TGTGCCAGCTCGCAGCGGGGGTGGACTGAAGCTTTCTTT.

The CDR3 reads CSVVDGSPATGELFF. The CDR3, as DNA: TGCAGCGTTGTAGACGGGAGTCCCGCCACCGGGGAGCTGTTTTTT. The gene calls are TRBV29-1 and TRBJ2-2; tentative D call: TRBD2 (6 bases). V was trimmed by 4 bases and J by 4 bases, leaving 16 bases between them. The CDR3 spans 15 residues. The germline V gene encodes CDR1 SQVTM and CDR2 ANQGSEA.

The V and J genes are TRBV7-2 and TRBJ2-1; 8 positions agree with TRBD1. Trimming removed 1 base from V and 2 bases from J; junction bases left unmatched: 1. This CDR3 is 15 amino acids long. Germline lookup yields CDR1 SGHTA and CDR2 FQGNSA. For the CDR3, the DNA is TGTGCCAGCAGCTTAGGGGGACAGGCCTACAATGAGCAGTTCTTC. This gives the protein CASSLGGQAYNEQFF.

A single count supports this clone. J is TRBJ2-7 and V is TRBV5-1, with 8 bases matching TRBD2. Germline assignment: CDR1 SGHRS and CDR2 YFSETQ. V trimming: 0 bases; J trimming: 5 bases; junction bases outside the gene matches: 4. This CDR3 has 14 residues. CDR3 sequence: CASSLVAGGHEQYF. The CDR3 DNA is TGCGCCAGCAGCTTGGTGGCGGGGGGCCACGAGCAGTACTTC. Combining the CDR3 with reference TRBV5-1 and TRBJ2-7 gives the whole variable domain KAGVTQTPRYLIKTRGQQVTLSCSPISGHRSVSWYQQTPGQGLQFLFEYFSETQRNKGNFPGRFSGRQFSNSRSEMNVSTLELGDSALYLCASSLVAGGHEQYFGPGTRLTVT.

The chain links TRBV12-5 to TRBJ2-2; 7 bases fit TRBD1. CDR1 and CDR2 from the germline V gene are LGHNT and FRNRAP. This CDR3 comprises 16 residues. Trimming removed 1 base from V and 6 bases from J; junction bases left unmatched: 8. CDR3 DNA sequence: TGTGCTAGTGGTTTGGGCGACAGGGCAGGCGCCGGGGAGCTGTTTTTT. Translating gives CASGLGDRAGAGELFF. The entire variable domain, with the rest obtained from reference TRBV12-5 and TRBJ2-2, is as follows: DARVTQTPRHKVTEMGQEVTMRCQPILGHNTVFWYRQTMMQGLELLAYFRNRAPLDDSGMPKDRFSAEMPDATLATLKIQPSEPRDSAVYFCASGLGDRAGAGELFFGEGSRLTVL.

This chain links TRBV5-6 with TRBJ1-5; D possibly corresponds to TRBD1 (5 bases). The germline gives CDR1 SGHDT, CDR2 YYEEEE. Trimming left V 5 bases short and J 3 bases short, with 12 bases between. The length of the CDR3 is 14 residues. The CDR3 protein is CASRSWGDNQPQHF. The CDR3 DNA follows: TGTGCCAGCAGGTCCTGGGGGGACAATCAGCCCCAGCATTTT.

The chain is built from TRBV7-9 and TRBJ2-5; TRBD2 aligns across 13 bases. CDR1 is SEHNR and CDR2 is FQNEAQ in the germline V gene (reference sequence). J lost 2 bases, V lost 3 bases, and 3 bases had no gene match. This CDR3 is built from 16 residues. The DNA for the CDR3 is TGTGCCAGCAGCTTCGGACTAGCGGGGGAACAAGAGACCCAGTACTTC. Encoded protein: CASSFGLAGEQETQYF. Full variable domain (missing parts from reference TRBV7-9 and TRBJ2-5): DTGVSQNPRHKITKRGQNVTFRCDPISEHNRLYWYRQTLGQGPEFLTYFQNEAQLEKSRLLSDRFSAERPKGSFSTLEIQRTEQGDSAMYLCASSFGLAGEQETQYFGPGTRLLVL.

This chain joins TRBV30 and TRBJ2-7; 8 nucleotides line up with TRBD1. Germline CDR1 GTSNPN, CDR2 SVGIG (reference sequence). CDR3 length equals 11 residues. J lost 7 bases, V lost 5 bases, and 4 bases had no gene match. CDR3 nucleotide sequence: TGTGCCTGGGACAGGGGATTTGAGCAGTACTTC. Translated: CAWDRGFEQYF.

The J gene is TRBJ1-5, the V gene TRBV27, with TRBD1 matching over 12 bases. The length of the CDR3 is 15 residues. Trimming cost V 5 bases and J 7 bases; bases outside gene matches: 6. The germline V gene encodes CDR1 MNHEY and CDR2 SMNVEV (reference sequence). Here the CDR3 DNA reads TGTGCCAGCAGTCAGGGACAGGGGGCTGGCCAGCCCCAGCATTTT. Protein: CASSQGQGAGQPQHF.